Listed below are T cell receptor beta chains from one sample, sequenced in a study of blood T cell repertoires in COVID-19. TCRdb's copy holds only in-frame clones and misses some; the assay was immunoSEQ multiplex PCR. The data hold more than 200,000 clones, with 70% to 90% observed a single time. The specimen sequenced was peripheral blood. Receptors originate from a woman in her sixties with COVID-19, enrolled during active disease. The conserved cysteine and the conserved F or W are not part of the CDR3 here.

TRBV5-1	TRBJ1-6	ASSLRGDDSPLH
TRBV6-6	TRBJ2-7	ASSYPGESSYEQY
TRBV9	TRBJ2-1	ASSALGWGRGDEQF
TRBV11-3	TRBJ2-2	ASSLDRRTSGTGELF
TRBV6-2/TRBV6-3	TRBJ2-1	ASSYSRRGGL
TRBV12-3/TRBV12-4	TRBJ1-5	ASRRHRNQPQH
TRBV30	TRBJ1-6	AWSVRQGTSPLH
TRBV12-3/TRBV12-4	TRBJ2-4	ASSLLTGGIQY
TRBV13	TRBJ1-3	ASTISGQRIY
TRBV6-5	TRBJ2-1	ASSYLGLAGGLF
TRBV2	TRBJ2-6	ASTRTGMAGANVLT
TRBV9	TRBJ2-3	ASSAPGGAGADTQY
TRBV29-1	TRBJ1-1	SAETRTGGTNTEAF
TRBV21-1	TRBJ2-1	ASSKPARTRELAGGRNEQF
TRBV30	TRBJ2-4	AWAWGGNIQY
TRBV20-1	TRBJ2-1	SASSTSVSSYNEQF
TRBV6-5	TRBJ1-4	ASSERGGRV
TRBV15	TRBJ2-1	ATSRDEGTSGYNEQF
TRBV5-5	TRBJ2-2	ASSPIDRELF
TRBV10-2	TRBJ2-7	ASTWTGRTHEQY
TRBV19	TRBJ1-5	ASSSPPQGGNQPQH
TRBV19	TRBJ2-7	ASSIPLAGPYEQY
TRBV2	TRBJ2-5	ASSDIGSPQETQY
TRBV3-1/TRBV3-2	TRBJ1-6	ASSQGQGVDAPLH
TRBV6-6	TRBJ2-5	ASSYRGGVRQETQY
TRBV19	TRBJ1-1	ASSPPGYTEAF
TRBV5-1	TRBJ2-2	ASSEGLVSNTGELF
TRBV7-8	TRBJ2-7	ASSLRRDRGYEQY
TRBV19	TRBJ2-3	ASSIVPSGRAGTQY
TRBV7-3	TRBJ2-2	ASSLSRNTGELF
TRBV28	TRBJ1-3	ASGRNTIY
TRBV9	TRBJ1-1	ASSPLKTENTEAF
TRBV5-4	TRBJ1-2	ASSLPTGEDYGYT
TRBV4-2	TRBJ1-2	ASSQQGPGYT
TRBV6-5	TRBJ2-3	ASNGPGLAGGTQY
TRBV7-9	TRBJ1-5	ASGGGAGNQPQH
TRBV30	TRBJ2-7	AWSVLGLAGGGYLYEQY
TRBV5-1	TRBJ2-6	ASGTGQTGANVLT
TRBV10-3	TRBJ2-7	AISESIAASYEQY
TRBV7-2	TRBJ2-7	ASSFSRPRGQIYYEQY
TRBV9	TRBJ2-7	ASSVAGQGAPYEQY
TRBV18	TRBJ1-3	ASSPRSPGQRPGNTIY
TRBV2	TRBJ2-1	AGEVSGSNEQF